This T cell receptor (beta chain) was sequenced in a study of T cell changes during pregnancy in multiple sclerosis. V lost 6 bases to trimming and J lost 5 bases; unmatched junction nucleotides: 11. The CDR3 consists of 15 residues. Germline CDR1 reads SNHLY; CDR2 reads FYNNEI. Only in-frame clones appear in the TCRdb table, and some are missing; sequencing was by immunoSEQ multiplex PCR. The data contain roughly 50,000 clones, around 87% of them singletons. The sample in question was CD8+ T cells from peripheral blood mononuclear cells, obtained in the second trimester of pregnancy. This rearrangement joins TRBV2 to TRBJ2-3; 7 nucleotides align to TRBD1. The receptor was isolated from a female donor with multiple sclerosis, enrolled in a pregnancy study. Written as DNA, the CDR3 is TGTGCCAGCAGGTTAGGGGGCATGATGTTAGATACGCAGTATTTT. It is translated as CASRLGGMMLDTQYF.